This TCR beta chain was captured in a study of beta chain features in type 1 diabetes. Based on CD45RO/CCR7/CD25/CD127/CD95/CD27, CD4+ regulatory, stem cell-like memory, naive and central memory cells were sorted. Once sorted, every population was more than 98% pure. V was pared by 1 base and J by 14 bases, with 13 bases between. The CDR3 is 12 amino acids. CDR1 and CDR2 from the germline V gene are SGHRS and YFSETQ. Expressed TCRB transcripts were sequenced after all isolated RNA was converted to cDNA. Clones were sequenced by immunoSEQ multiplex PCR, and TCRdb holds only the in-frame ones, with some missing. The sample records under 450,000 clones, around 14% being singletons. Study-wide findings and caveats: Shortening that was moderate but significant affected the TCRB CDR3s of Type 1 diabetes patients in all four CD4+ subsets. Naive, central memory and regulatory TCRB repertoires appeared more similar among patients than healthy donors.

Turning to this clone: Its target is not known.

Sequencing used naive CD4+ T cells from blood. The TCR originated in a man aged 30-40 years in good health. The chain couples TRBV5-1 to TRBJ2-1; the D gene is possibly TRBD1 (5 bases). The CDR3: CASSLQGNPKFF. The CDR3, as DNA: TGCGCCAGCAGCTTGCAGGGAAATCCAAAGTTCTTC.